Below, 24 T cell receptor beta chains from the same sample are listed, as sequenced in a study of chemoradiotherapy in HPV16-positive cancers. Generated by immunoSEQ multiplex PCR, the TCRdb table keeps only in-frame clones and is missing some. Of over 20,000 clones detected, approximately 73% appear once; the ten largest clones hold 2.6%. This sample was taken from a patient who underwent chemoradiotherapy. These receptors all stem from a human donor with HPV-associated anogenital cancer.

CDR3 coding DNA: TGTGCCAGCAGCCCCAGTCCCCGTTGGGATGAGCAGTTCTTC. Amino acid sequence: CASSPSPRWDEQFF. V usage is TRBV14 and J usage is TRBJ2-1; D ambiguous. This CDR3 comprises 14 residues. V gave up 4 bases and J gave up 8 bases, with 15 bases separating them. The germline CDR1 and CDR2 sequences are SGHDN and FVKESK.

The rearrangement links TRBV10-3 to TRBJ1-2; D gene ambiguous. Looked up from germline, CDR1 is ENHRY and CDR2 is SYGVKD. The CDR3 sequence is 13 residues long. Trimming removed 9 bases from V and 0 bases from J, with 11 bases in between. The CDR3 reads CAIWAPANYGYTF. The CDR3 DNA reads TGTGCCATTTGGGCCCCAGCTAACTATGGCTACACCTTC.

This clone was recorded a few times. The chain employs TRBV28 and TRBJ1-2; possibly TRBD1 for D (6 bases). V was cut by 6 bases and J by 5 bases, with 19 bases left in between. CDR1 and CDR2 from the germline V gene are MDHEN and SYDVKM. There are 15 residues in the CDR3. The CDR3 is CASRGQGQGEYGYTF. The CDR3 DNA is TGTGCCAGCAGGGGCCAGGGGCAGGGAGAATATGGCTACACCTTC.

In nucleotides, the CDR3 is TGTGCCAGCAGCCAAGAATGGCAGGGTAACAATCAGCCCCAGCATTTT. Amino acids: CASSQEWQGNNQPQHF. The chain is built from TRBV14 and TRBJ1-5, with D tentatively TRBD1 (5 bases). Germline values: CDR1 SGHDN, CDR2 FVKESK. This CDR3 has 16 residues. Trimming stripped 0 bases from V and 3 bases from J, with 12 bases between.

This chain links TRBV25-1 with TRBJ1-4; perhaps TRBD1 as D (5 bases). V lost 3 bases and J 5 bases, leaving 10 bases between the germline ends. This CDR3 region has 14 residues. Germline assignment: CDR1 MGHDK and CDR2 SYGVNS. CDR3 amino acids: CASSDPGRNEKLFF. DNA for the CDR3: TGTGCCAGCAGTGACCCGGGACGGAATGAAAAACTGTTTTTT. The full variable domain, in which reference TRBV25-1 and TRBJ1-4 provide the parts outside the CDR3, is EADIYQTPRYLVIGTGKKITLECSQTMGHDKMYWYQQDPGMELHLIHYSYGVNSTEKGDLSSESTVSRIRTEHFPLTLESARPSHTSQYLCASSDPGRNEKLFFGSGTQLSVL.

The chain employs TRBV7-9 and TRBJ2-7; a possible D gene is TRBD2 (7 bases). V lost 5 bases and J 2 bases, leaving 16 bases between the germline ends. The CDR3 consists of 15 residues. Germline values: CDR1 SEHNR, CDR2 FQNEAQ (reference sequence). Written as DNA, the CDR3 is TGTGCCAGCAGCCCTCCCTCCGGGGGGCCCTACGAGCAGTACTTC. Amino acids: CASSPPSGGPYEQYF.

The chain has TRBV7-8 and TRBJ2-1, with D perhaps TRBD1 (6 bases). In germline, CDR1 is SGHVS, CDR2 FQNEAQ. The CDR3 sequence is 12 residues long. V was clipped by 5 bases and J by 10 bases, with 12 bases between them. Written as DNA, the CDR3 is TGTGCCAGCAGCATCGCAGGGGCAGAGCAGTTCTTC. Translating it yields CASSIAGAEQFF. Full variable domain (rest looked up from reference TRBV7-8 and TRBJ2-1): GAGVSQSPRYKVAKRGQDVALRCDPISGHVSLFWYQQALGQGPEFLTYFQNEAQLDKSGLPSDRFFAERPEGSVSTLKIQRTQQEDSAVYLCASSIAGAEQFFGPGTRLTVL.

A few counts support this clone. The rearrangement links TRBV19 to TRBJ1-6; D is uncertain. CDR1 is LNHDA, CDR2 SQIVND, per germline (reference sequence). CDR3 length equals 14 residues. The V end lost 3 bases, the J end lost 6 bases, and 9 bases lay between the germline ends. The CDR3: CASSIAGSNSPLHF. The CDR3, as DNA: TGTGCCAGTAGTATCGCAGGATCTAATTCACCCCTCCACTTT.

This clone came up once. This sequence joins TRBV7-9 and TRBJ1-2; 10 bases agree with TRBD1. The CDR3 extends over 14 amino acids. V dropped 2 bases and J dropped 9; count of bases not matched to a gene: 6. CDR1 is SEHNR, CDR2 FQNEAQ, per germline (reference sequence). The chain's CDR3 is CASSLSGQGKSYTF. In DNA form, the CDR3 reads TGTGCCAGCAGCTTATCGGGACAGGGGAAAAGCTACACCTTC.

The V call is TRBV11-3, the J call TRBJ2-2; D may be TRBD1 or TRBD2 (6 bases each). The CDR3 is 15 residues long. Germline loops: CDR1 SGHNT, CDR2 YENEEA. V dropped 4 bases and J dropped 2 bases, with 11 bases sitting between them. The CDR3 protein is CASSSRGTNTGELFF. The CDR3, as DNA: TGTGCCAGCAGCTCTCGGGGGACAAACACCGGGGAGCTGTTTTTT.

Here the CDR3 reads CASSVTTTGELFF. The CDR3 nucleotides are TGTGCCAGCAGTGTCACAACGACCGGGGAGCTGTTTTTT. The chain is built from TRBV6-4 and TRBJ2-2; D gene uncertain. In germline, CDR1 is MRHNA, CDR2 SNTAGT. Between the trimmed V and J ends, which lost 4 bases and 5 bases, there was a span of 8 bases. The CDR3 runs 13 residues.

The table lists this clone with a count of one. V gene TRBV19 combines with J gene TRBJ2-1; D possibly corresponds to TRBD2 (6 bases). V was pared by 5 bases and J by 5 bases, with 13 bases between. The germline gives CDR1 LNHDA, CDR2 SQIVND (reference sequence). CDR3 size: 14 residues. In DNA, the CDR3 is TGTGCCAGTAGTGACGGGGACTTTAACAATGAGCAGTTCTTC. This encodes CASSDGDFNNEQFF.

This chain uses TRBV30 with TRBJ1-5; D gene unclear. In germline, CDR1 is GTSNPN, CDR2 SVGIG (reference sequence). V lost 4 bases and J lost 3, with 10 bases in between. The CDR3 contains 13 residues. The CDR3 reads CAWMGGLNQPQHF. CDR3 nucleotide sequence: TGTGCCTGGATGGGTGGACTCAATCAGCCCCAGCATTTT.

This chain joins TRBV9 and TRBJ1-6, with TRBD1 identical over 7 bases. CDR1 SGDLS and CDR2 YYNGEE come from the germline V gene. This CDR3 comprises 16 residues. The V gene end was trimmed by 3 bases and the J gene end by 2 bases; junction bases not matched to a gene: 5. The CDR3, as DNA: TGTGCCAGCAGCGGCGTAGGGACAGCCTATAATTCACCCCTCCACTTT. It specifies CASSGVGTAYNSPLHF.

V is TRBV7-9 and J is TRBJ1-1; 11 nucleotides line up with TRBD1. CDR3 size: 14 residues. The V gene end was trimmed by 4 bases and the J gene end by 9 bases; junction bases not matched to a gene: 7. Germline CDR1 reads SEHNR; CDR2 reads FQNEAQ (reference sequence). CDR3 sequence reads: CASSSPGTGGKAFF. The CDR3 coding sequence is TGTGCCAGCAGCTCCCCGGGGACAGGGGGGAAAGCTTTCTTT.

This chain joins TRBV27 and TRBJ1-1; possible D gene TRBD1, 6 bases. The CDR3 runs to 14 residues. V shed 3 bases and J shed 0 bases, with 8 bases lying between them. Germline CDR1 is MNHEY and CDR2 is SMNVEV (reference sequence). The CDR3 spells CASSFRGLNTEAFF. CDR3 bases: TGTGCCAGCAGTTTCAGGGGATTGAACACTGAAGCTTTCTTT.

V and J are TRBV4-2 and TRBJ1-1; D remains ambiguous. Germline-derived CDR1 and CDR2 are LGHNA and YNFKEQ. This CDR3 region has 17 residues. Trimming pared 1 base from V and 7 bases from J, leaving 22 bases between. The CDR3 here is CASSQVGSRHFGLEAFF. CDR3 bases: TGTGCCAGCAGCCAAGTAGGTTCGCGGCATTTCGGGCTTGAAGCTTTCTTT.

This sequence joins TRBV7-6 and TRBJ1-1; TRBD1 aligns across 8 bases. Germline V gene data show CDR1 as SGHVS and CDR2 as FNYEAQ. This CDR3 contains 13 residues. Germline trimming cut 11 bases from V and 4 bases from J; bases unmatched to any gene: 9. DNA for the CDR3: TGTGCCTCCGCCCAGGGGGCGAGCACTGAAGCTTTCTTT. The encoded protein is CASAQGASTEAFF.

The table lists this clone with a few counts. V gene TRBV28 combines with J gene TRBJ2-7; D gene uncertain. V was trimmed by 6 bases and J by 2 bases, leaving 8 bases between them. CDR3 length: 12 amino acids. Germline V CDR1 and CDR2: MDHEN, SYDVKM. The CDR3 bases are TGTGCCAGCAGCCGCCTGCCCTACGAGCAGTACTTC. It codes for CASSRLPYEQYF.

CDR3 in DNA: TGTGCCAGCAGCTTCGCGCTGAACACTGAAGCTTTCTTT. As protein: CASSFALNTEAFF. The gene calls are TRBV11-2 and TRBJ1-1; the D is unclear. The CDR3 length is 13 residues. CDR1 and CDR2 from the germline V gene are SGHAT and FQNNGV. The V and J ends lost 3 bases and 0 bases respectively, with 5 bases between them.

The table lists this clone with a few counts. V is TRBV29-1 and J is TRBJ2-7; D is perhaps TRBD2 (5 bases). Germline CDR1 is SQVTM and CDR2 is ANQGSEA. CDR3 length equals 12 residues. V was pared by 6 bases and J by 0 bases, with 9 bases between. CDR3 sequence reads: CSVLGSSYEQYF. The CDR3 DNA is TGCAGCGTCCTGGGGAGCTCCTACGAGCAGTACTTC.

The V gene is TRBV6-5, the J gene TRBJ2-3, with a weak D call TRBD2 (6 bases). The V end lost 7 bases, the J end lost 5 bases, and 13 bases lay between the germline ends. Germline V CDR1 and CDR2: MNHEY, SVGAGI. CDR3 size: 13 residues. The CDR3 bases are TGTGCCAGCACCCCGGGGGTAGAAGATACGCAGTATTTT. The encoded protein is CASTPGVEDTQYF.

This clone was observed a few times. The rearrangement joins TRBV28 to TRBJ1-2; D is unclear. The V and J ends lost 2 bases and 8 bases respectively, with 12 bases between them. This CDR3 has 13 residues. CDR1 MDHEN and CDR2 SYDVKM come from the germline V gene. CDR3 bases: TGTGCCAGCAGTTTAGATGGAGGGAAGGGCTACACCTTC. This gives the protein CASSLDGGKGYTF.

The gene calls are TRBV10-3 and TRBJ1-2; maybe TRBD1 (5 bases). Germline-derived CDR1 and CDR2 are ENHRY and SYGVKD. V dropped 0 bases and J dropped 5 bases, with 10 bases sitting between them. The length of the CDR3 is 14 residues. The CDR3 region has the DNA TGTGCCATCAGTGAGTCGAGAGCAGGGTATGGCTACACCTTC. Encoded protein: CAISESRAGYGYTF.